The source of this T cell receptor beta chain is a study of siplizumab effects on memory and regulatory T cells. Overall study: Paired mixed lymphocyte reactions were set up, with siplizumab at around 1 ug/mL or without drug.

Points from the study as a whole: The authors did not confirm suppressive function in proliferating Tregs from siplizumab cultures. Greater diversity than memory cells seemed evident in naive T cells, which also appeared to be major alloresponse contributors.

Germline loops: CDR1 SQVTM, CDR2 ANQGSEA. CDR3 size: 10 residues. The germline V and J ends were trimmed by 3 bases and 10 bases, with 9 bases remaining between them. Produced via immunoSEQ multiplex PCR; TCRdb's table is partial and in-frame only. The sample holds more than 10,000 clones, 40% seen once. Relative to its sample, this clone is medium-sized. Its specificity is not known. In the mixed lymphocyte reaction, cells were cocultured for 6 to 7 days at 37°C. Violet Dye was applied to stimulator PBMCs and CFSE to responder PBMCs before a 1:1 mix. Source material: CFSE-low (dividing) CD8+ T cells sorted from an allogeneic mixed lymphocyte reaction. The receptor was derived from a human donor in good health; the cells came from an allogeneic mixed lymphocyte reaction. V is TRBV29-1 and J is TRBJ1-1; D unclear. CDR3 loop: CSVDIAGAFF. Written as DNA, the CDR3 is TGCAGCGTTGACATTGCTGGAGCTTTCTTT. The full variable domain, completed using reference TRBV29-1 and TRBJ1-1, is SAVISQKPSRDICQRGTSLTIQCQVDSQVTMMFWYRQQPGQSLTLIATANQGSEATYESGFVIDKFPISRPNLTFSTLTVSNMSPEDSSIYLCSVDIAGAFFGQGTRLTVV.